The 20 T cell receptor beta chains reported below all come from one sample, sequenced in a study of identifying expanded T cells in peripheral blood. Using immunoSEQ multiplex PCR, the repertoire was profiled, and TCRdb retains in-frame clones only, with some absent. Of 51,000 or so clones in the sample, 65% to 90% were seen once. Sequenced: blood. The receptor source for this set is a person aged 18 to 75 in good health.

J is TRBJ1-1 and V is TRBV10-3; TRBD1 is a possible D gene (5 bases). CDR3 size: 16 residues. The V and J ends lost 0 bases and 2 bases respectively, with 13 bases between them. Germline values: CDR1 ENHRY, CDR2 SYGVKD. The CDR3 reads CAISESGQVINTEAFF. Written as DNA, the CDR3 is TGTGCCATCAGTGAGTCGGGGCAGGTGATCAACACTGAAGCTTTCTTT.

V usage is TRBV5-4 and J usage is TRBJ2-5; D assignment may be TRBD1 or TRBD2 (5 bases each). Germline V gene sequence: CDR1 SGHNT, CDR2 YYREEE (reference sequence). Trimming cost V 4 bases and J 4 bases, with 11 bases left between them. This CDR3 has 13 residues. Written as DNA, the CDR3 is TGTGCCAGCAGCACCCCCGGGGCAGAGACCCAGTACTTC. Residues: CASSTPGAETQYF.

Remarks on this clone: Other DNA sequences within the sample encode an identical CDR3. The chain joins TRBV15 to TRBJ1-2; TRBD1 aligns across 11 bases. There are 15 residues in the CDR3. After removal of 6 bases from V and 2 bases from J, the junction contained 5 bases not matched to a gene. Germline values: CDR1 LNHNV, CDR2 YYDKDF (reference sequence). CDR3: CATSSGTGGNYGYTF. CDR3 DNA: TGTGCCACCAGTTCCGGGACAGGGGGAAACTATGGCTACACCTTC.

The rearrangement uses TRBV10-2 and TRBJ1-5, with no clear D. The CDR3 is 13 residues long. Trimming removed 2 bases from V and 3 bases from J, with 5 bases in between. Germline V gives CDR1 WSHSY, CDR2 SAAADI. In nucleotides, the CDR3 is TGCGCCAGCAGTGAGGGGTTCAATCAGCCCCAGCATTTT. This encodes CASSEGFNQPQHF.

V and J are TRBV6-1 and TRBJ1-1; D remains unclear. Deletions cut 0 bases from V and 3 bases from J, with 11 bases between. The CDR3 runs 15 residues. Germline CDR1 reads MNHNS; CDR2 reads SASEGT. The CDR3 spells CASSEAGEGYTEAFF. DNA of the CDR3: TGTGCCAGCAGTGAAGCCGGAGAGGGATACACTGAAGCTTTCTTT.

The gene calls are TRBV5-4 and TRBJ2-1, with TRBD2 identical over 11 bases. The CDR3 has 16 amino acids. J lost 6 bases, V lost 0 bases, and 5 bases had no gene match. Germline V gives CDR1 SGHNT, CDR2 YYREEE (reference sequence). In nucleotides, the CDR3 is TGTGCCAGCAGCTTGGCGACTAGCGGGAAAACCAATGAGCAGTTCTTC. Translating it yields CASSLATSGKTNEQFF.

CDR3 protein: CASSRQGALKNIQYF. The CDR3 DNA reads as TGCGCCAGCAGTCGTCAGGGGGCCTTAAAAAACATTCAGTACTTC. The chain has TRBV4-1 and TRBJ2-4; 8 bases align to TRBD1. J was trimmed by 4 bases and V by 6 bases; bases with no gene match: 8. The CDR3 runs to 15 residues. Germline V gives CDR1 MGHRA, CDR2 YSYEKL.

V usage is TRBV10-1 and J usage is TRBJ2-3; D remains unclear. Germline V gene lookup returns CDR1 WNHNN and CDR2 SYGVQD (reference sequence). The CDR3 is made up of 11 amino acids. V lost 8 bases, J lost 0 bases, and 3 bases lay in between. The CDR3 sequence: CASVSTDTQYF. The CDR3 DNA is TGCGCCAGCGTCAGCACAGATACGCAGTATTTT.

The chain carries TRBV4-1 and TRBJ2-1; 7 bases match TRBD2. The germline CDR1 and CDR2 sequences are MGHRA and YSYEKL. This CDR3 has 13 amino acids. The V gene end was trimmed by 4 bases and the J gene end by 15 bases; junction bases not matched to a gene: 12. Here the CDR3 DNA reads TGCGCCAGCAGCCCAGTCCGACTAGCTAGTCTGTTCTTC. Its protein is CASSPVRLASLFF.

This clone was found once. The rearrangement joins TRBV5-1 to TRBJ2-1; D might be TRBD1 (6 bases). V shed 0 bases and J shed 3 bases, with 10 bases lying between them. The V gene's germline CDR1 is SGHRS and CDR2 YFSETQ. The CDR3 covers 15 residues. CDR3 residues: CASSLEGDIYNEQFF. CDR3 bases: TGCGCCAGCAGCTTGGAGGGGGATATCTACAATGAGCAGTTCTTC.

The chain joins TRBV5-5 to TRBJ2-5; D is unresolved. The CDR3 extends over 15 amino acids. Germline CDR1 reads SGHKS; CDR2 reads YYEKEE (reference sequence). V shed 1 base and J shed 4 bases, with 14 bases lying between them. CDR3 nucleotide sequence: TGTGCCAGCAGCTTGTCCCCCGACGAATTAGAGACCCAGTACTTC. Protein product: CASSLSPDELETQYF.

The chain uses TRBV28 and TRBJ2-4; 10 bases agree with TRBD2. V gave up 6 bases and J gave up 8 bases; unmatched junction bases: 7. The CDR3 runs 14 residues. Germline loops: CDR1 MDHEN, CDR2 SYDVKM. The CDR3 DNA sequence: TGTGCCAGCAGAATAGCGGGAGGAGTGGACATTCAGTACTTC. It yields the protein CASRIAGGVDIQYF.

To note about this clone: The same CDR3 is also encoded by other DNA sequences in this sample. The chain has TRBV19 and TRBJ2-3, with 9 bases lining up with TRBD2. The V gene's germline CDR1 is LNHDA and CDR2 SQIVND (reference sequence). This CDR3 contains 14 residues. Losses at the gene ends were 6 bases for V and 2 bases for J; bases not matched to a gene: 3. The CDR3 sequence: CASRLAGYTDTQYF. Here the CDR3 DNA reads TGTGCCAGTAGACTAGCGGGTTACACAGATACGCAGTATTTT.

The chain is built from TRBV9 and TRBJ1-3; no definite D call. The CDR3 loop spans 16 amino acids. Trimming shortened V by 0 bases and J by 3 bases, and 13 bases separated the two germline ends. Per germline, CDR1 SGDLS and CDR2 YYNGEE. The CDR3 DNA reads as TGTGCCAGCAGCGTAGCGGTGGGGAGCGATGGAAACACCATATATTTT. Its protein product is CASSVAVGSDGNTIYF.

This chain links TRBV10-3 with TRBJ2-1; tentatively, D is TRBD1 or TRBD2 (5 bases each). Between the trimmed V and J ends, which lost 8 bases and 7 bases, there was a span of 15 bases. Germline V CDR1 and CDR2: ENHRY, SYGVKD. CDR3 length equals 13 residues. Here the CDR3 DNA reads TGTGCCATCGGGGCCTGGGGGAATAATGAGCAGTTCTTC. Translating gives CAIGAWGNNEQFF.

This clone occurred a few times. Written as DNA, the CDR3 is TGTGCCAGTAGTATCGGGACAGGGAGCTCCTACGAGCAGTACTTC. Encoded protein: CASSIGTGSSYEQYF. V gene TRBV19 combines with J gene TRBJ2-7, with TRBD1 identical over 9 bases. The CDR3 sequence is 15 residues long. The ends lost 3 bases at V and 0 bases at J; junction bases unmatched: 3. Germline CDR1 LNHDA, CDR2 SQIVND (reference sequence).

By share, this clone counts as medium-sized. The V gene is TRBV7-9, the J gene TRBJ1-3, with D uncertain. The CDR3 loop spans 15 amino acids. V was pared by 4 bases and J by 0 bases, with 10 bases between. Germline V gene lookup returns CDR1 SEHNR and CDR2 FQNEAQ (reference sequence). The CDR3 DNA reads as TGTGCCAGCAGCTCGGACGGGAACTCTGGAAACACCATATATTTT. This encodes CASSSDGNSGNTIYF. Full variable domain (outside the CDR3, taken from reference TRBV7-9 and TRBJ1-3): DTGVSQNPRHKITKRGQNVTFRCDPISEHNRLYWYRQTLGQGPEFLTYFQNEAQLEKSRLLSDRFSAERPKGSFSTLEIQRTEQGDSAMYLCASSSDGNSGNTIYFGEGSWLTVV.

The V and J genes are TRBV5-4 and TRBJ2-3, with D perhaps matching TRBD1 or TRBD2 (5 bases each). The CDR3 is 13 residues long. V dropped 5 bases and J dropped 6 bases, with 13 bases sitting between them. The germline V gene encodes CDR1 SGHNT and CDR2 YYREEE (reference sequence). The CDR3 loop is CASSRDRGDTQYF. CDR3 sequence (DNA): TGTGCCAGCAGTCGGGACCGCGGGGATACGCAGTATTTT.

The chain is built from TRBV21-1 and TRBJ1-5; the D segment call TRBD1 is taken from the table without a DNA check. TRBV21-1 is marked as a pseudogene. The CDR3 is made up of 17 amino acids. The CDR3 region is CASSNPHTAYSNQPQHF. The CDR3 coding sequence is TGTGCCAGCAGCAACCCGCACACAGCATATAGCAATCAGCCCCAGCATTTT.

This clone is a singleton in its sample. The chain recombines TRBV7-8 with TRBJ2-1; TRBD2 agrees at 10 bases. Per the germline V gene, CDR1 is SGHVS and CDR2 is FQNEAQ. V lost 8 bases, J lost 8 bases, and 15 bases stayed unmatched. The CDR3 runs 16 residues. The CDR3 loop reads CASPESAGGGRDEQFF. DNA for the CDR3: TGTGCCAGCCCTGAGTCAGCGGGAGGGGGTAGGGATGAGCAGTTCTTC.